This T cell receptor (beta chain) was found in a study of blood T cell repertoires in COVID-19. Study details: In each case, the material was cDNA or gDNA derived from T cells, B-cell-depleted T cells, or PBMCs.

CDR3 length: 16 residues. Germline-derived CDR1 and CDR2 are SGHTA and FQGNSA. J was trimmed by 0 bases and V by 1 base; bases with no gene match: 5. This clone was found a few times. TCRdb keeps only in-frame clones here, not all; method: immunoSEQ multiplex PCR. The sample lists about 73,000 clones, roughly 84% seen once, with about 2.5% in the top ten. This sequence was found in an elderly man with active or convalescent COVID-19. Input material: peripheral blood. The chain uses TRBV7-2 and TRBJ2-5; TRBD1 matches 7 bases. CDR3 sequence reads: CASSLVGTAYQETQYF. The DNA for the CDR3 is TGTGCCAGCAGCTTAGTTGGGACAGCGTACCAAGAGACCCAGTACTTC.